This T cell receptor beta chain was recorded in a study of PD-L1 blockade in urothelial cancer. Study summary: Beginning in about 2014, patients received atezolizumab, given as 1,200 mg intravenously every 3 weeks.

Documented time point: pretreatment peripheral blood. This table comes from immunoSEQ multiplex PCR, and its TCRdb copy is limited to in-frame clones, with some not included. The sample consists of 70,000 to 75,000 clones, 75% to 90% of them appearing once. V lost 9 bases and J lost 10; bases outside the gene matches: 2. This CDR3 has 12 residues. Germline CDR1 LGHNT, CDR2 FRNRAP. The sequence derives from an older man with urothelial cancer. The chain employs TRBV12-5 and TRBJ2-1; the match to TRBD2 covers 14 bases. The specimen was PBMCs, collected around atezolizumab (anti-PD-L1) treatment. CDR3 nucleotides: TGTGCTAGGACTAGCGGGAGGGAAGAGCAGTTCTTC. This codes for CARTSGREEQFF.